The rows below give T cell receptor beta chains drawn from one sample of a study of blood T cells in healthy people across ages. In TCRdb, the 5' RACE reads were re-called with MiXCR into one record per CDR3 protein. The sample comprises 1.5 million to 2 million distinct CDR3 sequences, about 32% of which are singletons, and 11% rests with the top ten. Sequencing was carried out using blood. The origin of the receptors is a woman in her thirties in good health. Both conserved end residues are part of each CDR3. Each record gives: J gene, V gene, D gene, clone size, CDR3 protein, CDR3 DNA. D genes are given only for firm matches. Clone size is stated in some rows and not others, as once, few, many or a class when expanded.

>TRBJ2-7|TRBV21-1|NA|NA
CASMRGVDRGTHEQYF
TGTGCCAGCATGAGGGGAGTGGACAGGGGTACGCACGAGCAGTACTTC
>TRBJ1-1|TRBV29-1|NA|few
CSVDRVNTEAFF
TGCAGCGTTGACAGGGTGAACACTGAAGCTTTCTTT
>TRBJ1-1|TRBV7-9|NA|few
CASTGGRESNTEAFF
TGTGCCAGCACCGGCGGCAGGGAGAGTAACACTGAAGCTTTCTTT
>TRBJ2-1|TRBV20-1|NA|NA
CSARDPKTAAYSEQFF
TGCAGTGCTAGAGATCCGAAGACAGCGGCTTACAGTGAGCAGTTCTTC
>TRBJ2-3|TRBV28|NA|few
CASSPKWGTDTQYF
TGTGCCAGCAGTCCTAAGTGGGGCACAGATACGCAGTATTTT
>TRBJ1-5|TRBV20-1|TRBD1|NA
CSARDLRTGSNQPQHF
TGCAGTGCTAGAGATCTGAGGACAGGGAGCAATCAGCCCCAGCATTTT
>TRBJ2-7|TRBV5-1|NA|NA
CASSPGGVEQYF
TGCGCCAGCAGCCCCGGTGGGGTCGAGCAGTACTTC
>TRBJ2-5|TRBV3-1|NA|NA
CASSQWSQQETQYF
TGTGCCAGCAGCCAATGGTCGCAGCAAGAGACCCAGTACTTC
>TRBJ1-1|TRBV11-2|NA|NA
CASSITGLGEAFF
TGTGCCAGCAGCATTACCGGCCTTGGTGAAGCTTTCTTT
>TRBJ2-3|TRBV6-1|NA|few
CASSDGTTDTQYF
TGCGCCAGCAGTGATGGGACTACAGATACGCAGTATTTT
>TRBJ2-1|TRBV27|TRBD1|NA
CASSSQGANGNEQFF
TGTGCCAGCAGTTCCCAGGGGGCTAATGGCAATGAGCAGTTCTTC
>TRBJ2-1|TRBV3-1|NA|NA
CASSQDPGVTSYNEQFF
TGTGCCAGCAGCCAAGATCCGGGGGTTACCTCCTACAATGAGCAGTTCTTC
>TRBJ1-5|TRBV20-1|NA|few
CSAHKGQGNQPQHF
TGCAGTGCTCATAAGGGGCAGGGCAATCAGCCCCAGCATTTT
>TRBJ2-7|TRBV5-1|NA|few
CASSSVTWRDEQYF
TGCGCCAGCAGCTCCGTGACCTGGCGGGACGAGCAGTACTTC
>TRBJ1-4|TRBV29-1|NA|many
CSVEDTEGVDEKLFF
TGCAGCGTTGAGGATACAGAGGGGGTGGATGAAAAACTGTTTTTT
>TRBJ1-4|TRBV29-1|NA|few
CSVKGGTYNEKLFF
TGCAGCGTTAAGGGGGGCACTTATAATGAAAAACTGTTTTTT
>TRBJ1-2|TRBV6-1|NA|NA
CASSEAGDGYGYTF
TGTGCCAGCAGTGAAGCGGGGGACGGCTATGGCTACACCTTC
>TRBJ1-1|TRBV14|TRBD1|many
CASSLTGFGTEAFF
TGTGCCAGCAGCTTGACAGGGTTCGGGACTGAAGCTTTCTTT
>TRBJ2-1|TRBV10-1|TRBD2|NA
CASYEGLAGENTYNEQFF
TGCGCCTCCTACGAAGGGCTAGCGGGGGAGAATACCTACAATGAGCAGTTCTTC
>TRBJ2-3|TRBV7-9|NA|few
CASSPPWRRTDTQYF
TGTGCCAGCAGCCCCCCGTGGCGTCGCACAGATACGCAGTATTTT
>TRBJ2-1|TRBV2|TRBD2|NA
CASRTQGAGAYNGQFF
TGTGCCAGCAGGACCCAGGGAGCGGGAGCCTACAATGGGCAGTTCTTC
>TRBJ2-7|TRBV5-1|NA|few
CASQKTGSVYEQYF
TGCGCCAGCCAGAAAACAGGGTCGGTCTACGAGCAGTACTTC
>TRBJ2-7|TRBV27|TRBD1|NA
CASSGIQGPVGNNPRYEQYF
TGTGCCAGCAGCGGAATACAGGGGCCGGTTGGGAACAACCCTCGGTACGAGCAGTACTTC
>TRBJ2-1|TRBV24-1|NA|NA
CATSTVRRINEQFF
TGTGCCACCAGTACGGTTAGAAGGATCAATGAGCAGTTCTTC
>TRBJ2-7|TRBV3-1|NA|few
CASSRTTGSYEQYF
TGTGCCAGCAGCCGGACTACAGGGAGCTACGAGCAGTACTTC
>TRBJ2-7|TRBV25-1|TRBD1|many
CASSPGDRGYEQYF
TGTGCCAGCAGTCCTGGGGACAGGGGCTACGAGCAGTACTTC
>TRBJ2-7|TRBV18|TRBD1|many
CASSPLRTGKNEQYF
TGTGCCAGCTCACCCCTACGGACAGGGAAGAACGAGCAGTACTTC
>TRBJ2-1|TRBV21-1|NA|NA
CACSAYRDTYNEQFF
TGTGCCTGCAGCGCCTACAGGGACACCTACAATGAGCAGTTCTTC
>TRBJ1-1|TRBV12-3/TRBV12-4|TRBD1|NA
CASSTQDRGDTEAFF
TGTGCCAGCAGTACACAGGACAGGGGCGACACTGAAGCTTTCTTT
>TRBJ2-1|TRBV20-1|NA|once
CSASPRNEQFF
TGCAGTGCTAGCCCCCGTAATGAGCAGTTCTTC
>TRBJ2-3|TRBV4-2|TRBD2|NA
CATGGSGSIADTQYF
TGTGCCACCGGAGGGAGCGGGAGTATAGCAGATACGCAGTATTTT
>TRBJ2-1|TRBV7-2|NA|NA
CASSLVVRGVWNEQFF
TGTGCCAGCAGCTTAGTGGTTAGAGGGGTCTGGAATGAGCAGTTCTTC
>TRBJ2-2|TRBV20-1|NA|few
CSARLVATAGERFF
TGCAGTGCTAGATTGGTAGCCACAGCCGGGGAGCGGTTTTTT
>TRBJ1-2|TRBV5-1|NA|NA
CTSSLEGGGLAYTF
TGCACAAGCAGCTTGGAAGGAGGGGGATTAGCTTACACCTTC
>TRBJ2-7|TRBV7-3|TRBD1|few
CASSSTRTGDLSYEQYF
TGTGCCAGCAGCTCCACCCGAACAGGGGATCTAAGTTACGAGCAGTACTTC
>TRBJ2-7|TRBV4-1|NA|few
CASSQDNDGSVKYEQYF
TGCGCCAGCAGCCAAGACAATGACGGCAGCGTGAAATACGAGCAGTACTTC
>TRBJ2-7|TRBV20-1|NA|NA
CSARDRSRHEQYF
TGCAGTGCTAGAGATCGATCTCGTCACGAGCAGTACTTC
>TRBJ2-1|TRBV11-2|NA|NA
CASSMLGGTYNEQFF
TGTGCCAGCAGCATGCTCGGGGGAACCTACAATGAGCAGTTCTTC
>TRBJ2-3|TRBV20-1|NA|many
CSARQLGDILGPDTQYF
TGCAGTGCTAGACAACTTGGGGACATCCTGGGGCCAGATACGCAGTATTTT
>TRBJ2-1|TRBV5-1|TRBD2|NA
CASSPLAGGVDERFF
TGCGCCAGCAGCCCACTAGCGGGAGGGGTGGATGAGCGGTTCTTC
>TRBJ2-5|TRBV28|TRBD2|NA
CASSLGRLAGGYQETQYF
TGTGCCAGCAGTTTGGGTCGACTAGCGGGAGGATACCAAGAGACCCAGTACTTC
>TRBJ2-7|TRBV5-4|TRBD2|NA
CASSLEGTSGGTSYEQYF
TGTGCCAGCAGCTTGGAGGGGACTAGCGGGGGAACCTCCTACGAGCAGTACTTC
>TRBJ2-7|TRBV5-1|NA|NA
CASSLLPAGYEQYF
TGCGCCAGCAGCCTCCTCCCAGCAGGCTACGAGCAGTACTTC
>TRBJ2-3|TRBV12-3/TRBV12-4|TRBD2|many
CASSRGLAGITDTQYF
TGTGCCAGCAGCCGGGGACTAGCGGGGATCACAGATACGCAGTATTTT
>TRBJ2-7|TRBV20-1|TRBD1|few
CSARGDRALYEQYF
TGCAGTGCTAGGGGGGACAGGGCTCTCTACGAGCAGTACTTC
>TRBJ1-4|TRBV28|NA|NA
CASSLADRHNEKLFF
TGTGCCAGCAGTTTAGCCGACAGGCATAATGAAAAACTGTTTTTT
>TRBJ1-1|TRBV5-6|NA|few
CASSLGSQWNTEAFF
TGTGCCAGCAGCTTGGGGTCACAGTGGAACACTGAAGCTTTCTTT
>TRBJ1-2|TRBV27|TRBD1|NA
CASSPQGKSVCGGYTF
TGTGCCAGCAGTCCACAGGGGAAATCCGTGTGCGGTGGCTACACCTTC
>TRBJ2-3|TRBV15|NA|NA
CATARDSRQFTDTQYF
TGTGCCACCGCCCGGGACTCTCGACAATTCACAGATACGCAGTATTTT
>TRBJ2-7|TRBV11-2|TRBD1|NA
CASSLFDRGYEQYF
TGTGCCAGCAGCTTATTCGACAGGGGCTACGAGCAGTACTTC
>TRBJ2-7|TRBV5-1|NA|many
CASSGAGAYEQYF
TGCGCCAGCAGCGGGGCCGGGGCCTACGAGCAGTACTTC
>TRBJ2-7|TRBV15|TRBD1|NA
CATSRVRTGGQNEQYF
TGTGCCACCAGCAGAGTACGGACAGGGGGCCAGAACGAGCAGTACTTC
>TRBJ1-5|TRBV6-1|NA|few
CASSEADAAGQPQHF
TGTGCCAGCAGTGAAGCCGATGCCGCGGGTCAGCCCCAGCATTTT
>TRBJ2-3|TRBV6-6|NA|NA
CASSREVVSEDTQYF
TGTGCCAGCAGTCGCGAGGTGGTATCCGAAGATACGCAGTATTTT
>TRBJ2-7|TRBV6-6|TRBD2|few
CASGTSDTEQYF
TGTGCCAGCGGGACTAGCGACACCGAGCAGTACTTC
>TRBJ2-2|TRBV4-1|TRBD1|NA
CASSQVGQDTGELFF
TGCGCCAGCAGCCAAGTCGGACAGGACACCGGGGAGCTGTTTTTT
>TRBJ2-5|TRBV4-1|NA|few
CASSRGGGRETQYF
TGCGCCAGCAGCCGAGGAGGGGGCAGGGAGACCCAGTACTTC
>TRBJ1-5|TRBV6-1|NA|NA
CASTPVYSNQPQHF
TGTGCCAGCACTCCAGTTTATAGCAATCAGCCCCAGCATTTT
>TRBJ2-5|TRBV3-1|NA|few
CASSQGSGARGTQYF
TGTGCCAGCAGCCAAGGGAGCGGAGCTCGAGGGACCCAGTACTTC
>TRBJ2-5|TRBV10-3|NA|NA
CAISESRQKETQYF
TGTGCCATCAGTGAGTCGCGTCAAAAAGAGACCCAGTACTTC